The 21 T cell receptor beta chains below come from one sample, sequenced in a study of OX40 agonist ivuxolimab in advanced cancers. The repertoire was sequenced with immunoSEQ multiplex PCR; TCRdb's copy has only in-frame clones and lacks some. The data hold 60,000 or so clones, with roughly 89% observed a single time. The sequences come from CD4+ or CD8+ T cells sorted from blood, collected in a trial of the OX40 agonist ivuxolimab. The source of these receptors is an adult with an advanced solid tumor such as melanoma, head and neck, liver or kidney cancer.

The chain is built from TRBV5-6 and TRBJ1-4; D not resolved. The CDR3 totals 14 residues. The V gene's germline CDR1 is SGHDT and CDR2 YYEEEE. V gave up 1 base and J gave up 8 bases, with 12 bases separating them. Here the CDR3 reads CASSLTVASEKLFF. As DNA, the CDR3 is TGTGCCAGCAGCTTGACAGTGGCTAGCGAAAAACTGTTTTTT.

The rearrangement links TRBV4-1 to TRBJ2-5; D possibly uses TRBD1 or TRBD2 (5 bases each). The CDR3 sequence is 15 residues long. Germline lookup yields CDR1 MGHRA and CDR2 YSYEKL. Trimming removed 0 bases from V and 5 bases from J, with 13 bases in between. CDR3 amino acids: CASSQDSGALETQYF. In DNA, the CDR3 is TGCGCCAGCAGCCAAGATTCCGGGGCTCTGGAGACCCAGTACTTC.

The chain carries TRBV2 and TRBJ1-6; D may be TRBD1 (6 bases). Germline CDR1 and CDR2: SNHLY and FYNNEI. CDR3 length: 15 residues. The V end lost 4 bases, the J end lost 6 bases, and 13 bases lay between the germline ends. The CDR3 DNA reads TGTGCCAGCAGTGTTACAGGGTATGGTAATTCACCCCTCCACTTT. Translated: CASSVTGYGNSPLHF. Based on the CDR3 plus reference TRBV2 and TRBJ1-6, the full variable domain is EPEVTQTPSHQVTQMGQEVILRCVPISNHLYFYWYRQILGQKVEFLVSFYNNEISEKSEIFDDQFSVERPDGSNFTLKIRSTKLEDSAMYFCASSVTGYGNSPLHFGNGTRLTVT.

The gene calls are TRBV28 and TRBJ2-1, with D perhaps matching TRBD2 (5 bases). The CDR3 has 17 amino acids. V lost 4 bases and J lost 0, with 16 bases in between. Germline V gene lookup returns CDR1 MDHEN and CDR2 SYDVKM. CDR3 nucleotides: TGTGCCAGCAGTTCTCCTCTTGGGGAGAACTCCTACAATGAGCAGTTCTTC. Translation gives CASSSPLGENSYNEQFF.

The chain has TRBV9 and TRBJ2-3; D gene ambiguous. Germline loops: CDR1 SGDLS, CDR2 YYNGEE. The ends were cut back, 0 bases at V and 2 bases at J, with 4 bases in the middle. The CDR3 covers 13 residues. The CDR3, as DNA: TGTGCCAGCAGCGTAGAAGTCACAGATACGCAGTATTTT. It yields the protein CASSVEVTDTQYF.

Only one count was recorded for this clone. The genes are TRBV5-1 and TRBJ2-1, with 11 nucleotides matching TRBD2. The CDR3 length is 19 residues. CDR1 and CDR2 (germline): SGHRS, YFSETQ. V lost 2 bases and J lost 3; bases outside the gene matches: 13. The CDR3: CASSLRRLAGNPLYNEQFF. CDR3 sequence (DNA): TGCGCCAGCAGCTTACGACGACTAGCGGGAAACCCCCTCTACAATGAGCAGTTCTTC.

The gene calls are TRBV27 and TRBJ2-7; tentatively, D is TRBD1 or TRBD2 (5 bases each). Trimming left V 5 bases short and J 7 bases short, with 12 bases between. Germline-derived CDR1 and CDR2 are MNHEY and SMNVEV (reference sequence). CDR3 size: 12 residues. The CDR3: CASSPRGGEQYF. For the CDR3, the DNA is TGTGCCAGCAGTCCCCGTGGGGGAGAGCAGTACTTC.

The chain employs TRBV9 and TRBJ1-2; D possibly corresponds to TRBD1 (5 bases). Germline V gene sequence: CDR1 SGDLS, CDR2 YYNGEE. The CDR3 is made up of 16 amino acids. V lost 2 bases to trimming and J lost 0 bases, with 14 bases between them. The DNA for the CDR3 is TGTGCCAGCAGCGTCCGGGACCGAGAATCTAACTATGGCTACACCTTC. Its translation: CASSVRDRESNYGYTF.

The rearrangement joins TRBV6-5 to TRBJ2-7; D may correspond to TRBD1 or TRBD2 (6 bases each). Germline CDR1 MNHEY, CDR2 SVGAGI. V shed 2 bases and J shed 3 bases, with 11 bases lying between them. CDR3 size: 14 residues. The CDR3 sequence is CASSYRGRNYEQYF. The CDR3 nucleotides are TGTGCCAGCAGTTACAGGGGGAGGAACTACGAGCAGTACTTC.

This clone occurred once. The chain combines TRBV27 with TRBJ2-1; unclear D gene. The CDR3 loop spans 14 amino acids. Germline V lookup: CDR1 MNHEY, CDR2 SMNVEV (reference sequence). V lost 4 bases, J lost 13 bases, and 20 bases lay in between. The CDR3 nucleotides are TGTGCCAGCAGTTCGGACCTGAACCGAGAACTCCAGTTCTTC. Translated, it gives CASSSDLNRELQFF.

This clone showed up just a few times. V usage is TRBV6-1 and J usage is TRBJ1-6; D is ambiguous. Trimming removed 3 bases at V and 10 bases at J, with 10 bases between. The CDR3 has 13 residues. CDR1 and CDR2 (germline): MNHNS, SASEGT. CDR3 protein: CASSDRYRSPLHF. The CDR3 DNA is TGTGCCAGCAGTGACAGGTATCGGTCACCCCTCCACTTT.

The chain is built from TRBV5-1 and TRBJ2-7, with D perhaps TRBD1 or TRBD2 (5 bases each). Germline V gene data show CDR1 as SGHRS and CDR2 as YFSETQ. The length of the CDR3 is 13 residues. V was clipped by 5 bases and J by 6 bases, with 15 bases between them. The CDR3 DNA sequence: TGCGCCAGCAGTGTGGGGGTCCCCCGCGAGCAGTACTTC. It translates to CASSVGVPREQYF.

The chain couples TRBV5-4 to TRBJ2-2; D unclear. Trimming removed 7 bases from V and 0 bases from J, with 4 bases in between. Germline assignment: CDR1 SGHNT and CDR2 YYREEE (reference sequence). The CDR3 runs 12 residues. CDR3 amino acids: CASPTNTGELFF. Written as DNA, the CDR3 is TGTGCCAGCCCAACGAACACCGGGGAGCTGTTTTTT.

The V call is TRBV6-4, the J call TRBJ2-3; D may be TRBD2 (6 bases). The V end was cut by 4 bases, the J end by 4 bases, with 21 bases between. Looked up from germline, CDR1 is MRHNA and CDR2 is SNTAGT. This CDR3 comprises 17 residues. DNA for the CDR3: TGTGCCAGCAGTGGTGGGGGTAGCCGGGAGTGGGCAGATACGCAGTATTTT. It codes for CASSGGGSREWADTQYF.

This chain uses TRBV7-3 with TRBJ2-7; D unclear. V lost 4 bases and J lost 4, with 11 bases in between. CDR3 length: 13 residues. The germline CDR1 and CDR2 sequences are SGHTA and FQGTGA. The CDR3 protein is CASSWIHGYEQYF. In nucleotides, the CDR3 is TGTGCCAGCAGCTGGATACACGGGTACGAGCAGTACTTC.

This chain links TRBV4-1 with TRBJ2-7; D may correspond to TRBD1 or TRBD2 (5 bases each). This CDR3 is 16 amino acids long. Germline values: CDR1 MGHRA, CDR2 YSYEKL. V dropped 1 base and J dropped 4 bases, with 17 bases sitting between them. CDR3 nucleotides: TGCGCCAGCAGCCAAGCAGGGACGGACCTCGGGTACGAGCAGTACTTC. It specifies CASSQAGTDLGYEQYF.

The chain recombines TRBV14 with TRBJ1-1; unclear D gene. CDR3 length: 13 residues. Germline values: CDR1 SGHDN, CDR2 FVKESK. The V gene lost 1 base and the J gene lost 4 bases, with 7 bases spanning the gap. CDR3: CASSQVSGTEAFF. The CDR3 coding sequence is TGTGCCAGCAGCCAAGTAAGCGGCACTGAAGCTTTCTTT.

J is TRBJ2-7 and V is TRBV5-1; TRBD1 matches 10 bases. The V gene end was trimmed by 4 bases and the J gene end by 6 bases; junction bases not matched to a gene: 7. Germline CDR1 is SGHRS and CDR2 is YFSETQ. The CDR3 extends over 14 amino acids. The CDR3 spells CASSTGTGVREQYF. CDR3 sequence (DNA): TGCGCCAGCAGCACCGGGACAGGGGTGCGCGAGCAGTACTTC.

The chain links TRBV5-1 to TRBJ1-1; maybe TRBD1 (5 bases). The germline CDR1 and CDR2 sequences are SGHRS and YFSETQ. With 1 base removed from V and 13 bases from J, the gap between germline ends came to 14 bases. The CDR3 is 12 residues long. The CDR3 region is CASSLYGAFSFF. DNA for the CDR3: TGCGCCAGCAGCTTGTACGGGGCATTCAGTTTCTTT.

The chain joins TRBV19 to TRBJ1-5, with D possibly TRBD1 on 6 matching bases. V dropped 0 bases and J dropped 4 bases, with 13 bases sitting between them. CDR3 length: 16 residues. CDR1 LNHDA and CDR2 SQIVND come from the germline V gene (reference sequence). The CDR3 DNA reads TGTGCCAGTAGTATAGATCAGGGGCTAAGAAATCAGCCCCAGCATTTT. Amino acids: CASSIDQGLRNQPQHF.

The CDR3 is CSVRTGGGYEQYF. CDR3 DNA sequence: TGCAGCGTAAGGACAGGGGGGGGCTACGAGCAGTACTTC. The chain has TRBV29-1 and TRBJ2-7, with 10 bases aligning to TRBD1. The germline CDR1 and CDR2 sequences are SQVTM and ANQGSEA. The CDR3 consists of 13 residues. The ends lost 6 bases at V and 3 bases at J; junction bases unmatched: 5.